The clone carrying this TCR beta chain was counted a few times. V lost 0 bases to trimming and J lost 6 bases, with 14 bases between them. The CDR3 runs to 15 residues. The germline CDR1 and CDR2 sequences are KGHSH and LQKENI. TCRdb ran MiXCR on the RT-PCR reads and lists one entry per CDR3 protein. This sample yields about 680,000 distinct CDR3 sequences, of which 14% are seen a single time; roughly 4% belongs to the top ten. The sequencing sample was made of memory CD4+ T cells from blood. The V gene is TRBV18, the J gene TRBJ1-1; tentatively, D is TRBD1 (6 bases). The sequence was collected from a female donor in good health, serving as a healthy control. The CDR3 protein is CASSPPGQSPPEAFF. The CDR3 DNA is TGTGCCAGCTCACCACCCGGACAGTCACCCCCTGAAGCTTTCTTT.